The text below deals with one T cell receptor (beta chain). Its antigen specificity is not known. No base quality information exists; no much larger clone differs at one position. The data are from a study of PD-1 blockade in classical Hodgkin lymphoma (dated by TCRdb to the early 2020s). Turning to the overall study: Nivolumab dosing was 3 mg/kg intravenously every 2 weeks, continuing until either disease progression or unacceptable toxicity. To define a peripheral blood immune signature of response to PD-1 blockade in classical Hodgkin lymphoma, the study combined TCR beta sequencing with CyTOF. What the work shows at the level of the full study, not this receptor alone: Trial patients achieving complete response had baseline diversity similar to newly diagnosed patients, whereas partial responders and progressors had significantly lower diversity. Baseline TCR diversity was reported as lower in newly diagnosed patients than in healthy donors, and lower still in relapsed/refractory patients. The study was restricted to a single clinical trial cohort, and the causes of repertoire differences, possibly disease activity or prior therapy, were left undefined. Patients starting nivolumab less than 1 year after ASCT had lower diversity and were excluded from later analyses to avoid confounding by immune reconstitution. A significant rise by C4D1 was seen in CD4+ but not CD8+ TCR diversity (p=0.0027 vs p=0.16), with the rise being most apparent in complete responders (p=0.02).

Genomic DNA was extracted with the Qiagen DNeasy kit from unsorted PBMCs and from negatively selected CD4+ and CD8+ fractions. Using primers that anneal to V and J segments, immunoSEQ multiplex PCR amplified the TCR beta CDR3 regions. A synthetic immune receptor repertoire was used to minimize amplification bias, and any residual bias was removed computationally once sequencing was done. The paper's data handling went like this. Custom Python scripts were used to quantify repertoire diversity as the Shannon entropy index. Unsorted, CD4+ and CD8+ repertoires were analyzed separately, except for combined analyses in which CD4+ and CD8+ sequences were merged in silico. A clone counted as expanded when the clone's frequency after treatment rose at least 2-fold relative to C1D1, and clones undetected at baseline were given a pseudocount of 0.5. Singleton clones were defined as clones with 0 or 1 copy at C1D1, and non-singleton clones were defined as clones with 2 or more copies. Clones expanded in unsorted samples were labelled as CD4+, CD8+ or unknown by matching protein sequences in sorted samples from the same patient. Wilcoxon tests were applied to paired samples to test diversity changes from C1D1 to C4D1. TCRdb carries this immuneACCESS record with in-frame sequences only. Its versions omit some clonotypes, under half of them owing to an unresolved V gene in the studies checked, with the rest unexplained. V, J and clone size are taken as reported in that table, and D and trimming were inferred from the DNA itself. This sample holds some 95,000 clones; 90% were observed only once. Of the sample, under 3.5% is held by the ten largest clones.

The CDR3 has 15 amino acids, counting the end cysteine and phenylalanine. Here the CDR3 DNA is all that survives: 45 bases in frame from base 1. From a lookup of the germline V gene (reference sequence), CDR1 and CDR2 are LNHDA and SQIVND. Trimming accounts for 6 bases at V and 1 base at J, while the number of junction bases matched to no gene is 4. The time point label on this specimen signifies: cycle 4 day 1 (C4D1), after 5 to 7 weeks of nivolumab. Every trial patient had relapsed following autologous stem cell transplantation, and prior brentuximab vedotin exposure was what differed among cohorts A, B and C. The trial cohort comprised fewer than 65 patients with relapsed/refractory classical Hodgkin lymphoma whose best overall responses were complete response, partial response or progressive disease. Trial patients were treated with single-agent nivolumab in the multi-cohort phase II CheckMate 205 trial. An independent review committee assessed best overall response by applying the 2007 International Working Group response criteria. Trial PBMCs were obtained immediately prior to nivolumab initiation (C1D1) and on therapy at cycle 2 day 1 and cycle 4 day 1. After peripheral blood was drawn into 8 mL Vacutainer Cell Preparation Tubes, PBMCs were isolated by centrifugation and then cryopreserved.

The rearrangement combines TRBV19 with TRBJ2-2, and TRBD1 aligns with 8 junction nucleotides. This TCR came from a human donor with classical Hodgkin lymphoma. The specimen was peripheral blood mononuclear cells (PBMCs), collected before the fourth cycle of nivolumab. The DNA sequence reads TGTGCCAGTAGATCCGGGACAGGGAACACCGGGGAGCTGTTTTTT. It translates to CASRSGTGNTGELFF. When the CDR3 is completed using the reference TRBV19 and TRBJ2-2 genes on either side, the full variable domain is DGGITQSPKYLFRKEGQNVTLSCEQNLNHDAMYWYRQDPGQGLRLIYYSQIVNDFQKGDIAEGYSVSREKKESFPLTVTSAQKNPTAFYLCASRSGTGNTGELFFGEGSRLTVL.